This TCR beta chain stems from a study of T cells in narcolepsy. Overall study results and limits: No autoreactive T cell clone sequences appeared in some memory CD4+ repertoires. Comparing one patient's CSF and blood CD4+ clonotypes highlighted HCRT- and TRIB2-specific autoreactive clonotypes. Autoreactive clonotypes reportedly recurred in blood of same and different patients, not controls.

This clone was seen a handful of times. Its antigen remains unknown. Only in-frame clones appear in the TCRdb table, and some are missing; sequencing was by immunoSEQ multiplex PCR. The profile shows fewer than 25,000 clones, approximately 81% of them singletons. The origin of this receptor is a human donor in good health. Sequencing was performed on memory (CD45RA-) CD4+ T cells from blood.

CDR3 loop: CAISEGVNTEAFF. The CDR3 DNA sequence: TGTGCCATCAGTGAAGGGGTGAACACTGAAGCTTTCTTT. The gene calls are TRBV10-3 and TRBJ1-1; D is perhaps TRBD1 (5 bases). Trimming cost V 3 bases and J 0 bases, with 5 bases left between them. Germline V gene data show CDR1 as ENHRY and CDR2 as SYGVKD. This CDR3 spans 13 amino acids.